This T cell receptor (beta chain) was captured by sequencing in a study of T cells in narcolepsy. Profiling relied on immunoSEQ multiplex PCR, and the TCRdb table lists in-frame clones only, not all of them. Altogether over 9,000 clones are present, over 90% being singletons, with the ten largest covering around 1.1%. J gave up 2 bases and V 5 bases, and 8 bases lay outside the gene matches. The CDR3 extends over 15 amino acids. Germline CDR1 SGHTA, CDR2 FQGNSA. J is TRBJ2-7 and V is TRBV7-2, with 8 nucleotides matching TRBD2. This sequence originates from a human donor with narcolepsy. Sequences were obtained from CD45RA- memory CD4+ T cells from PBMCs. CDR3 region: CASSLTSAHTYEQYF. CDR3 in DNA: TGTGCCAGCAGCCTGACTAGCGCCCATACCTACGAGCAGTACTTC.